There are many counts of the clone carrying this T cell receptor beta chain. This sample is drawn from a study of T cells after yellow fever vaccination. Study details: Sorting by CD3, CD45RA, CCR7 and CD95 gave EM, EMRA, CM and Tscm subsets. Some fractions had low cell numbers, and these were prepared with SMART-Seq v4 Ultra Low Input.

TCRdb called the 5' RACE reads again in MiXCR, with one record for every CDR3 protein. This table has more than 25,000 distinct CDR3 sequences, over 3.5% appearing once. Germline assignment: CDR1 SGHRS and CDR2 YFSETQ. V was shortened by 0 bases and J by 5 bases, with 12 bases between the two germline ends. This CDR3 is built from 14 residues. Study-level results: Faster peaking, at day 5 versus 15, marked a secondary response that was weaker. A large majority of primary-vaccination clones showed up again after the booster (about 97% CD4, 88% CD8).

This material consisted of PBMCs, either bulk or a sorted T-cell subset (CD4+, CD8+, memory, or dextramer-sorted; not recorded which), taken on the day of the yellow fever booster vaccination. This chain connects TRBV5-1 to TRBJ2-7; TRBD1 might be the D (6 bases). The clonotype comes from a young man who received the YFV17D yellow fever vaccine. Written as DNA, the CDR3 is TGCGCCAGCAGCTTGGGGGACACAGGGAACGAGCAGTACTTC. Protein sequence: CASSLGDTGNEQYF.